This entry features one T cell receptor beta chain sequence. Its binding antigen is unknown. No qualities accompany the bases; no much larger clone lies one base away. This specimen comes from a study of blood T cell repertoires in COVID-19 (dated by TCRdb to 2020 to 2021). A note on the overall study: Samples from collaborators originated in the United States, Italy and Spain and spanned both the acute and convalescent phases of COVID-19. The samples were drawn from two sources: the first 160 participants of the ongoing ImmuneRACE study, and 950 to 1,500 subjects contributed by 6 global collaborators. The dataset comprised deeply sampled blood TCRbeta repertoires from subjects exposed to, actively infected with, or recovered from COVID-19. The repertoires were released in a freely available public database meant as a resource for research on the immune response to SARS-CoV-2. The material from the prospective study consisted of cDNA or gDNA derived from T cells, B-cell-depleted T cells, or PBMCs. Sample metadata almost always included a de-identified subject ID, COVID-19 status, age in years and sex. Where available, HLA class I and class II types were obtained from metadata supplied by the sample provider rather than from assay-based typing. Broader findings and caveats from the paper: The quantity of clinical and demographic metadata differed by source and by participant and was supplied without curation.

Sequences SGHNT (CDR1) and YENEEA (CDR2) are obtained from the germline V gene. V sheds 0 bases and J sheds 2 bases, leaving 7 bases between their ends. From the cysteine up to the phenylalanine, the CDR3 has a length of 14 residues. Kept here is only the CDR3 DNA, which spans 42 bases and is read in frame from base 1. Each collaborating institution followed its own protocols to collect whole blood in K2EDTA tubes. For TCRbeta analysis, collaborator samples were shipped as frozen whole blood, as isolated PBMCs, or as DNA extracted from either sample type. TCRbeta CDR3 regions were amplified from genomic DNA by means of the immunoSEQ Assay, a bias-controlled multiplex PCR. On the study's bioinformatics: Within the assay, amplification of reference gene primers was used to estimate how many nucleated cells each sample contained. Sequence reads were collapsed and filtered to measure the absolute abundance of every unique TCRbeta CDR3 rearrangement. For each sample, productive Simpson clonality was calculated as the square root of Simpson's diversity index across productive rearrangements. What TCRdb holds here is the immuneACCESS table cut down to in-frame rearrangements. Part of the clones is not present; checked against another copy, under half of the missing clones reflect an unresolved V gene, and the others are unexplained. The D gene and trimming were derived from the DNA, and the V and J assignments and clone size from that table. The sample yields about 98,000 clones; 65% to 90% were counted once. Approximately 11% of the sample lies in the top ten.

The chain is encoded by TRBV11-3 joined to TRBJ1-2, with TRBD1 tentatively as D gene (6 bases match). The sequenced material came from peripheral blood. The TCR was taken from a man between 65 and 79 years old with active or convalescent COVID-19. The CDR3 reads CASSLEGTNYGYTF. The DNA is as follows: TGTGCCAGCAGCTTAGAGGGGACAAACTATGGCTACACCTTC.